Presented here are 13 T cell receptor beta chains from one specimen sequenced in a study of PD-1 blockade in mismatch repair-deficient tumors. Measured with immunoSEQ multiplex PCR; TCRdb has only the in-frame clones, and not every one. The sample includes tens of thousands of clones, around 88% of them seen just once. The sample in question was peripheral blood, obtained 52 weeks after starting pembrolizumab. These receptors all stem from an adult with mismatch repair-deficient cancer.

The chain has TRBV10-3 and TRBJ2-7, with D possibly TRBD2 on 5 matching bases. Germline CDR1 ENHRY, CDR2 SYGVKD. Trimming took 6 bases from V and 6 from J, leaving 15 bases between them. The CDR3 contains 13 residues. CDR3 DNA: TGTGCCATCAGGGGAGCCTTAGCGTTCGAGCAGTACTTC. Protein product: CAIRGALAFEQYF.

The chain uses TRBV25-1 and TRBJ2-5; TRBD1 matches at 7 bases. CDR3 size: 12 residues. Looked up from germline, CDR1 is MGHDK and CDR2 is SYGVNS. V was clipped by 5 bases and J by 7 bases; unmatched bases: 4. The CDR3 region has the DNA TGTGCCAGCAGTCCACCAGGGGGGACCCAGTACTTC. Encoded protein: CASSPPGGTQYF.

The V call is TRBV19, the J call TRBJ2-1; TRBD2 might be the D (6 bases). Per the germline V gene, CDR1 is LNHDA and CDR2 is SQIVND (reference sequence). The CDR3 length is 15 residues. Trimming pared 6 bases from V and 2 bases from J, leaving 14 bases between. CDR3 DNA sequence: TGTGCCAGTAGAAGGGTAGCGGCTACCTACAATGAGCAGTTCTTC. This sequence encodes CASRRVAATYNEQFF.

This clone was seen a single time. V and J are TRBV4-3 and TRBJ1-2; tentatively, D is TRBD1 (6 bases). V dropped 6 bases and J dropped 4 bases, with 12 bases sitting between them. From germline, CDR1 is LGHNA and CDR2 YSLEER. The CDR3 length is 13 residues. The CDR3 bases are TGCGCCAGCAGGCGAGGGGGTGGCTATGGCTACACCTTC. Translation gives CASRRGGGYGYTF.

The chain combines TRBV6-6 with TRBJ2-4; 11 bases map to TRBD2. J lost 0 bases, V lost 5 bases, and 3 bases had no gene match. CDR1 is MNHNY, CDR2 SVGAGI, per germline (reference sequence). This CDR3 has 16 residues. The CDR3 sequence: CASSQLAGAAKNIQYF. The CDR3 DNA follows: TGTGCCAGCAGTCAACTAGCGGGAGCAGCCAAAAACATTCAGTACTTC.

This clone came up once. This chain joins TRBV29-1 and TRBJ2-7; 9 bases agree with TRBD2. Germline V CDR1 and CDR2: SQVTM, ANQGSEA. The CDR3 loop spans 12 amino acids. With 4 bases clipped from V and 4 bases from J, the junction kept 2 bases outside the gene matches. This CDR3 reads CSVGGRGYEQYF. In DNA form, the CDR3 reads TGCAGCGTTGGCGGGAGGGGGTACGAGCAGTACTTC.

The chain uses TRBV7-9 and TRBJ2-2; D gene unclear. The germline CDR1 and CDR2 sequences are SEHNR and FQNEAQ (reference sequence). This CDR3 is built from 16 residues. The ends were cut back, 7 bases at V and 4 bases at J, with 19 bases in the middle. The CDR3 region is CASTLGARRGTGELFF. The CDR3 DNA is TGTGCCAGCACTCTAGGCGCCCGGCGAGGCACCGGGGAGCTGTTTTTT.

CDR3 region: CASSFSSGDGNQPQHF. In DNA form, the CDR3 reads TGTGCCAGCAGTTTCTCGTCAGGGGATGGCAATCAGCCCCAGCATTTT. The chain is built from TRBV27 and TRBJ1-5; D is perhaps TRBD1 (6 bases). Germline V CDR1 and CDR2: MNHEY, SMNVEV (reference sequence). The CDR3 covers 16 residues. With 3 bases removed from V and 2 bases from J, the gap between germline ends came to 14 bases.

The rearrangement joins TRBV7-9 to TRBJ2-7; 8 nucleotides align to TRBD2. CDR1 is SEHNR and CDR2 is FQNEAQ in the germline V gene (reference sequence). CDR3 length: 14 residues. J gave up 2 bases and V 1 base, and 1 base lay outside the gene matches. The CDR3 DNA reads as TGTGCCAGCAGCTTAGATAGCGGGGCCTACGAGCAGTACTTC. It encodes CASSLDSGAYEQYF.

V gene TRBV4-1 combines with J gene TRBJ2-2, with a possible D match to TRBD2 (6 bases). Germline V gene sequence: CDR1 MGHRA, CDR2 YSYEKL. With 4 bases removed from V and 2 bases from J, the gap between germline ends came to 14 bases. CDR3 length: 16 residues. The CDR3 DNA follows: TGCGCCAGCAGCCTTGCTGCTAGCGTTAACACCGGGGAGCTGTTTTTT. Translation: CASSLAASVNTGELFF.

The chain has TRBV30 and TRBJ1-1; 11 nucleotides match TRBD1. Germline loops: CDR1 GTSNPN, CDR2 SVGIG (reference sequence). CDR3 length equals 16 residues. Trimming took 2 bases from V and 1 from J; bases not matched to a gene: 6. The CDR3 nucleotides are TGTGCCTGGAGTCCGGACAGGGGGCATCCGAACACTGAAGCTTTCTTT. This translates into CAWSPDRGHPNTEAFF.

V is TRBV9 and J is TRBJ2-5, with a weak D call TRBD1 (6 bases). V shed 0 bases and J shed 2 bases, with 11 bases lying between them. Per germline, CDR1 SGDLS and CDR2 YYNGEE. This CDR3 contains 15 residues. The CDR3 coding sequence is TGTGCCAGCAGCGTAGCTTTGACAGGACAAGAGACCCAGTACTTC. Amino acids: CASSVALTGQETQYF.

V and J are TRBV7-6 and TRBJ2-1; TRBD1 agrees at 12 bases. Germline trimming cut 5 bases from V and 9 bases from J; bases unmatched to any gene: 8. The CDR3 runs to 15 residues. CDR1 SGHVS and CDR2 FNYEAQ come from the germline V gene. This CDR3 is CASSQPGQGAREQFF. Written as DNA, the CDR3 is TGTGCCAGCAGCCAACCGGGACAGGGGGCTCGTGAGCAGTTCTTC.